The source of this T cell receptor (beta chain) is a study of T-cell memory formation after mild COVID-19. About the research overall: Clustering of TCRs was largely donor specific.

As to this clonotype: Its specificity is not known.

Overall study results and limits: Among clones contracting day 15 to 85, CD4/CD8 was balanced, whereas later expanders leaned CD4+.

With constant-segment primers, 5'RACE yielded cDNA libraries of TCR alpha and TCR beta that carried sample barcodes and UMIs. TCRdb analysed the 5' RACE reads with MiXCR anew, one entry per CDR3 protein. The profile shows approximately 260,000 distinct CDR3 sequences, more than 15% of them singletons. In germline, CDR1 is ENHRY, CDR2 SYGVKD. V lost 5 bases, J lost 4 bases, and 5 bases lay in between. The CDR3 is 12 residues long. Sequencing was carried out using PBMCs or a T cell subset sorted from them (not recorded which). The rearrangement joins TRBV10-3 to TRBJ2-2; D gene uncertain. The sequence came from a young man who had mild COVID-19 (a few samples of this study predate the infection). Cell type and time point are not known. CDR3 coding DNA: TGTGCCATCAGTCCTACCACCGGGGAGCTGTTTTTT. Protein: CAISPTTGELFF.